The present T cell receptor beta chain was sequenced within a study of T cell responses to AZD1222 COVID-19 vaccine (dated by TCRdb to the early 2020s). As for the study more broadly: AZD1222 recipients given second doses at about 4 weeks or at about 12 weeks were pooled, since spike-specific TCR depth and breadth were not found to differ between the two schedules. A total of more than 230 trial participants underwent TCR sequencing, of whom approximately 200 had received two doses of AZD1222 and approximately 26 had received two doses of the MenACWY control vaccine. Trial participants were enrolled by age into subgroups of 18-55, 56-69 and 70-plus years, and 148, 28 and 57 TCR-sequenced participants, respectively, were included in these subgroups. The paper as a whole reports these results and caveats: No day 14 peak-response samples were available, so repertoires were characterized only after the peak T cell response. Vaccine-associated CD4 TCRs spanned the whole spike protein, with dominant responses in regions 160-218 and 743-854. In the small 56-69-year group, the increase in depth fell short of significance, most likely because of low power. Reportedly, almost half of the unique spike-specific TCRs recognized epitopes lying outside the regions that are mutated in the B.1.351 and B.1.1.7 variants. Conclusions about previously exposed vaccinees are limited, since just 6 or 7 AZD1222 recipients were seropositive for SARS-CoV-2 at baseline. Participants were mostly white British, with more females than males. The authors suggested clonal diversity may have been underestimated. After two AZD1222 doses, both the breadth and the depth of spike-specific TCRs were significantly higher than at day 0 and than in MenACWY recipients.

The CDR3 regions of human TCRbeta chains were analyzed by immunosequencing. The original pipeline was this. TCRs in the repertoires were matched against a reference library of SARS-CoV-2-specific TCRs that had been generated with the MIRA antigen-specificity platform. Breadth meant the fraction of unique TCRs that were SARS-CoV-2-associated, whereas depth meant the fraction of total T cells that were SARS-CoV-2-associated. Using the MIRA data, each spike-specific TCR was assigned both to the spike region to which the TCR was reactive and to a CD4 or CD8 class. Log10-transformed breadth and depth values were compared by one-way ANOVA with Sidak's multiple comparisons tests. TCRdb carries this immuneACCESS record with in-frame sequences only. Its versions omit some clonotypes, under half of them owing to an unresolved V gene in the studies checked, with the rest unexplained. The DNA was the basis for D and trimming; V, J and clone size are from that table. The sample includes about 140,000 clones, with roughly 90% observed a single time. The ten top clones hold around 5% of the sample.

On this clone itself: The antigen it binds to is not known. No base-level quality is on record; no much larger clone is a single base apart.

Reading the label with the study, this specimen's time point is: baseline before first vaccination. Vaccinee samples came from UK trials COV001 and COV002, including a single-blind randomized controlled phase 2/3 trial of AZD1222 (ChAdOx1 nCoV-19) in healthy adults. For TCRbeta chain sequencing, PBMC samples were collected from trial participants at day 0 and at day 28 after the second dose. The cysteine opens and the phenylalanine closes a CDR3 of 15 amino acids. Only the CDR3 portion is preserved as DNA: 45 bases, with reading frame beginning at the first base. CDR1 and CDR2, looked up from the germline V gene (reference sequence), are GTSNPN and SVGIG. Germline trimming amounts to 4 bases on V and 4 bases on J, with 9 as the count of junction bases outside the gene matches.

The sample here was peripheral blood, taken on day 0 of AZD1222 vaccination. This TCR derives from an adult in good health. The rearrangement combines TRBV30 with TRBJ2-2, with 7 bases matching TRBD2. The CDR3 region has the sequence CAWTGGRAGTGELFF. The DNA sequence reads TGTGCCTGGACTGGAGGGAGGGCCGGCACCGGGGAGCTGTTTTTT.